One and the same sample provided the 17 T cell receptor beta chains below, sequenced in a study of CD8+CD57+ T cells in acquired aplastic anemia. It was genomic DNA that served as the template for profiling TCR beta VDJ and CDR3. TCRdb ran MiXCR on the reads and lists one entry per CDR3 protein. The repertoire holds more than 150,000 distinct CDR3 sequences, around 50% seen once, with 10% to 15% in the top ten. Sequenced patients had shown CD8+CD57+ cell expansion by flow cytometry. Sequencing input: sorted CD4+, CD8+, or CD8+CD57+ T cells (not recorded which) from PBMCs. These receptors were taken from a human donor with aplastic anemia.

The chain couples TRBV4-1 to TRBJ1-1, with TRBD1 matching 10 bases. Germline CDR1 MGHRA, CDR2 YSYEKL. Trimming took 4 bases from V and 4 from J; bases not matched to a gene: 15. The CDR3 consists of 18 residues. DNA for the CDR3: TGCGCCAGCAGCCGAGGGAATCCGGGACAGGGGAGTCCCACTGAAGCTTTCTTT. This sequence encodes CASSRGNPGQGSPTEAFF.

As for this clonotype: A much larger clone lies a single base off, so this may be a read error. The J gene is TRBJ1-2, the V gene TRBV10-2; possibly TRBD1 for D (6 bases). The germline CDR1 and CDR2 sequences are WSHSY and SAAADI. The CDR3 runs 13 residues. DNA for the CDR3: TGTGCCAGCAGCACTCGGGGGGCGAGTGGCTACACCTTC. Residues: CASSTRGASGYTF.

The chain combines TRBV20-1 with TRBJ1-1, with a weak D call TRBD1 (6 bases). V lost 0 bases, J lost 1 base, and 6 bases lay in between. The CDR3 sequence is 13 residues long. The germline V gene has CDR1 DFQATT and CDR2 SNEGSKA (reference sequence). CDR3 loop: CSAREGGNTEAFF. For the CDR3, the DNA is TGCAGTGCTAGAGAAGGGGGGAACACTGAAGCTTTCTTT.

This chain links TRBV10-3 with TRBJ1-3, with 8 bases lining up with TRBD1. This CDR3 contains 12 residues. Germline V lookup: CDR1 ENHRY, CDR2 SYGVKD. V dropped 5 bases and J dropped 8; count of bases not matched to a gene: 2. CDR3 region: CAISTTGDTIYF. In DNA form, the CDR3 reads TGTGCCATCAGTACGACAGGGGACACCATATATTTT.

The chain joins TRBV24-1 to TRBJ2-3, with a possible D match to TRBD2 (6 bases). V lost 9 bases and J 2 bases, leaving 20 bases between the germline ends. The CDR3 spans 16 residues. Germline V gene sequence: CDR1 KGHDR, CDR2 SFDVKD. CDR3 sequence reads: CATAAAGSVNTDTQYF. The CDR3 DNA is TGTGCCACCGCAGCGGCGGGATCCGTTAACACAGATACGCAGTATTTT.

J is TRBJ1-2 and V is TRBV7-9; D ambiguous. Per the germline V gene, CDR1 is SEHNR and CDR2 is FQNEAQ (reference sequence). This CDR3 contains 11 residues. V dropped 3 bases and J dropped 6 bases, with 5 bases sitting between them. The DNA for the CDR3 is TGTGCCAGCAGCTTTTCCCATGGCTACACCTTC. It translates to CASSFSHGYTF. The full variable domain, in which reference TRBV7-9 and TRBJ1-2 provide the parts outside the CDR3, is DTGVSQNPRHKITKRGQNVTFRCDPISEHNRLYWYRQTLGQGPEFLTYFQNEAQLEKSRLLSDRFSAERPKGSFSTLEIQRTEQGDSAMYLCASSFSHGYTFGSGTRLTVV.

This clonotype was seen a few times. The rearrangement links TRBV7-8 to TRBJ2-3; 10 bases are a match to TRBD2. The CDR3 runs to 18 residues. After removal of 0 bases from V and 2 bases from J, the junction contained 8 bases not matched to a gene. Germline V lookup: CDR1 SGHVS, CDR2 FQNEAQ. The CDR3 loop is CASSLALAGATNTDTQYF. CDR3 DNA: TGTGCCAGCAGCTTAGCGCTAGCGGGGGCAACAAACACAGATACGCAGTATTTT.

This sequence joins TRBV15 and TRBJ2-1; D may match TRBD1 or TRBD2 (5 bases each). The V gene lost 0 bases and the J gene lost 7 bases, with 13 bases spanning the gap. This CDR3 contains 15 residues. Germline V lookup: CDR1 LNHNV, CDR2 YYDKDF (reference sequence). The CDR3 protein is CATSRDQGRRNEQFF. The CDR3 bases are TGTGCCACCAGCAGAGATCAGGGACGTAGAAATGAGCAGTTCTTC.

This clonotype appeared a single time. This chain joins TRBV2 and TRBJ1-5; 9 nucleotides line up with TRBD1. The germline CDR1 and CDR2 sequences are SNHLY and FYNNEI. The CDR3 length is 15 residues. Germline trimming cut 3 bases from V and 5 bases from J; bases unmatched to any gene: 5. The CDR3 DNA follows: TGTGCCAGCAGTGAGTGGGGACAGGGTGATCAGCCCCAGCATTTT. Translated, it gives CASSEWGQGDQPQHF.

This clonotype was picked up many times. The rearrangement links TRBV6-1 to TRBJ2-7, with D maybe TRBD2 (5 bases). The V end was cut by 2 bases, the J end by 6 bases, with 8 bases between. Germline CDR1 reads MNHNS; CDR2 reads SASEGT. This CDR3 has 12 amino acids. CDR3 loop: CASSEYRGEQYF. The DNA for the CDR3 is TGTGCCAGCAGTGAATATCGGGGCGAGCAGTACTTC.

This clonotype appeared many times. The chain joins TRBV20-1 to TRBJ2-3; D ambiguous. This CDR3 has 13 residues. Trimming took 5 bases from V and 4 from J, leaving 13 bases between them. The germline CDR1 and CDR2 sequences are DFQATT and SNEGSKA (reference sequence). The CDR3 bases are TGCAGTGCTGATAACTATGGGGCAGATACGCAGTATTTT. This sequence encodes CSADNYGADTQYF.

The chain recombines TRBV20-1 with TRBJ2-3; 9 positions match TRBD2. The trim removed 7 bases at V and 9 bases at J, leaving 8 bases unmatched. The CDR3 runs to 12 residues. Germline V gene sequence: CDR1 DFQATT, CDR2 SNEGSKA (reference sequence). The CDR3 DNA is TGCAGTGTGGCGGGAGGGGAAGACACGCAGTATTTT. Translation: CSVAGGEDTQYF.

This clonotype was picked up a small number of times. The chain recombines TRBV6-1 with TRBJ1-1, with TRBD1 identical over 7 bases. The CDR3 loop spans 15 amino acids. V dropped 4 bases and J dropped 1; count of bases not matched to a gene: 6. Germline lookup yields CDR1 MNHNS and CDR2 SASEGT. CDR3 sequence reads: CASSGRQGTNTEAFF. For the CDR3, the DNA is TGTGCCAGCAGTGGCCGACAGGGTACGAACACTGAAGCTTTCTTT.

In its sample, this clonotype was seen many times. Here the CDR3 reads CAAGGPVINQPQHF. The DNA for the CDR3 is TGTGCTGCCGGCGGGCCGGTTATAAATCAGCCCCAGCATTTT. The chain is built from TRBV6-1 and TRBJ1-5, with unresolved D. The CDR3 extends over 14 amino acids. The germline CDR1 and CDR2 sequences are MNHNS and SASEGT.

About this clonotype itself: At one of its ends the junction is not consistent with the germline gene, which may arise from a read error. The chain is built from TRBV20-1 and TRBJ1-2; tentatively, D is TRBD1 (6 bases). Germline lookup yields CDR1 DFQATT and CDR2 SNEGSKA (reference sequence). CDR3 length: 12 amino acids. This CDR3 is CSASGQRYGYTF. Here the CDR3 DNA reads TGCAGTGCTAGCGGACAGAGGTATGGGTACACCTTC.

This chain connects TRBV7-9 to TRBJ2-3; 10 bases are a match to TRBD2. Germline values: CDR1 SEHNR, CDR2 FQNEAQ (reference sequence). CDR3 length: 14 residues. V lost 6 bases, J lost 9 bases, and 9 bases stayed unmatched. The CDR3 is CASRSLVAGGTQYF. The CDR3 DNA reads TGTGCCAGCAGGAGCCTCGTAGCGGGGGGAACGCAGTATTTT.

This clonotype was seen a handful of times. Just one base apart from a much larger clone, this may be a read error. The chain's CDR3 is CASRNDRSTEAFF. In nucleotides, the CDR3 is TGTGCCAGCAGGAACGACCGGAGCACTGAAGCTTTCTTT. This sequence joins TRBV7-9 and TRBJ1-1, with D unclear. Germline V gene sequence: CDR1 SEHNR, CDR2 FQNEAQ (reference sequence). CDR3 length equals 13 residues. Trimming shortened V by 6 bases and J by 4 bases, and 12 bases separated the two germline ends.